This T cell receptor beta chain was recorded in a study of blood T cell repertoires in COVID-19. Sequencing was performed with immunoSEQ multiplex PCR; in TCRdb, only in-frame clones are kept and a portion is missing. There are fewer than 450,000 clones in the sample; 70% to 90% occur only once, and about 2.1% lies in the top ten. Participants, 18 to 89 years old, spanned 25 or so US areas. V was cut by 3 bases and J by 2 bases, with 18 bases left in between. There are 17 residues in the CDR3. The germline V gene has CDR1 KGHDR and CDR2 SFDVKD. Material for sequencing was PBMCs or T cells enriched from blood (not recorded which). This clonotype was obtained from a middle-aged woman with acute COVID-19. The chain is built from TRBV24-1 and TRBJ1-2, with a tentative D call TRBD1 (6 bases). In DNA form, the CDR3 reads TGTGCCACCAGTGATCGAGGCCGCGGGGGGCGAAACTATGGCTACACCTTC. It translates to CATSDRGRGGRNYGYTF.